This entry concerns a single T cell receptor (beta chain). What this receptor recognizes is not known. There are no base qualities to consult, and no much larger clone falls within one base. This sample was taken from a study of CD8+ T cells in alopecia areata (dated by TCRdb to the late 2010s). For context, the study as a whole: The treated patients took part in an open-label pilot trial in which moderate-to-severe alopecia areata was treated with oral tofacitinib at 5 to 10 mg twice daily. The SALT score, which quantifies the percentage of affected scalp surface area, was used to measure disease severity in treated patients. Patients received tofacitinib for 6 to 18 months and were then followed off drug for 6 months to check for delayed response and recurrence. Clonality in the scalp was compared among normal scalp (n=4), patchy alopecia areata scalp (n=8), and alopecia totalis/universalis scalp (n=8). Biopsies were taken from tofacitinib-treated patients at baseline and at 4 and 24 weeks of treatment, and a later scalp biopsy was taken in several of the tofacitinib-treated patients. RNA was extracted with the PAXgene miRNA kit for fixed scalp, the miRNeasy kit for PBMCs, and the RNeasy kit for mouse skin. On the human side, TCRbeta sequencing was run on scalp tissue and on sorted CD4+ and CD8+ peripheral blood T cells from healthy controls and from alopecia areata patients with either patchy or totalis/universalis disease. immunoSEQ multiplex PCR using 35 Vbeta forward primers and 13 Jbeta reverse primers was used to amplify TCRbeta CDR3 regions. To study T cell clonal expansion in alopecia areata, the researchers applied high-throughput TCRbeta sequencing to both the C3H/HeJ mouse model and human patients. Study-level results and caveats: Scalp clonality and the number of expanded CD8+ clones among the top 100 scalp clones were significantly decreased by tofacitinib. Shared TCR sequences between patients were less evident than in mice, which may be partly attributable to HLA diversity in the patient population. Compared with normal scalp, lesional scalp, particularly in alopecia totalis/universalis, had higher clonality and more expanded CD8+ clones, which suggests antigenic drive. Resident alphabeta T cells in normal human skin are also sequenced, complicating scalp TCR repertoire analysis, unlike mouse skin dominated by gammadelta T cells. Because the treated cohort was small and had just a single nonresponder, larger studies are needed to establish links between baseline CD8+ expansion and response. During tofacitinib treatment, many expanded lesional clones remained in scalp and blood, and this persistence may partly explain relapse after treatment is stopped.

The germline V gene specifies SNHLY as CDR1 and FYNNEI as CDR2. Spanning cysteine to phenylalanine, the CDR3 consists of 14 amino acids. Solely the CDR3 DNA is kept, with 42 bases framed from the first base. Trimming leaves V shorter by 1 base and J shorter by 0 bases, with the junction holding 0 bases beyond the gene matches. Library preparation was by the immunoSEQ multiplex PCR assay. RNA was extracted from all samples and reverse transcribed into cDNA as template for TCR sequencing. First-strand cDNA was synthesized with SuperScript III using a 2:1 mix of oligo-dT and random hexamers. Amplification bias was assessed with a synthetic immune receptor repertoire, and residual bias was removed computationally. The original methods were these. After raw reads were preprocessed to remove errors, the CDR3 was defined following IMGT conventions as running from the conserved cysteine to phenylalanine. Clonality was computed by normalizing Shannon entropy by log2 of the number of productive unique TCRs and subtracting the result from 1. Whether scalp clones were CD4 or CD8 was inferred by matching scalp TCRbeta sequences against CD4 and CD8 repertoires sorted from blood. TCRdb limited this immuneACCESS table to in-frame rearrangements with V and J called. A share of clones is missing; checked studies link under half to unresolved V genes, and the rest is unexplained. D and trimming were read from the DNA, whereas the V and J calls and clone size are those reported in that table. The table for this sample lists some 190,000 clones; roughly 60% of them were counted only once. The ten largest clonotypes hold 1.3% of the sample.

Sample treatment or condition, as interpreted from the label and publication: oral pan-JAK inhibitor, 5-10 mg twice daily. Lesional scalp punch biopsies and peripheral blood were obtained from alopecia areata patients. PBMCs were separated by density centrifugation and stained for CD3, CD4 and CD8, after which CD4+ and CD8+ T cells were sorted on a FACSAria. This specimen was CD4+ T cells sorted from blood, taken at roughly week 49, from a patient treated with tofacitinib. This TCR was recovered from a human donor with alopecia areata. The V and J segments used are TRBV2 and TRBJ2-7, with TRBD2 matching 7 junction bases. The DNA reads as follows: TGTGCCAGCAGTGAAGGACTAGCCTCCTACGAGCAGTACTTC. Its amino acids are CASSEGLASYEQYF. The full variable domain, completed from the reference TRBV2 and TRBJ2-7 proteins outside the CDR3, reads EPEVTQTPSHQVTQMGQEVILRCVPISNHLYFYWYRQILGQKVEFLVSFYNNEISEKSEIFDDQFSVERPDGSNFTLKIRSTKLEDSAMYFCASSEGLASYEQYFGPGTRLTVT.